This T cell receptor beta chain originates from a study of blood T cells in healthy people across ages. It was with a sample-barcoded 5' primer and a J-beta primer mix that a second PCR of roughly 7 to 12 cycles was run. TCRdb ran MiXCR on the 5' RACE reads and lists one entry per CDR3 protein. Of 1.5 million to 2 million distinct CDR3 sequences in the sample, 49% were seen once. The V gene lost 8 bases and the J gene lost 7 bases, with 14 bases spanning the gap. The CDR3 covers 12 residues. Germline-derived CDR1 and CDR2 are SNHLY and FYNNEI. Drawing of peripheral blood yielded about 9.8 milliliters from each donor.

Sequences were obtained from blood. The sequence was collected from a woman between 35 and 50 years old in good health. The chain employs TRBV2 and TRBJ2-5; D is unclear. The CDR3 region is CASADVVRTQYF. In DNA, the CDR3 is TGTGCCAGCGCTGACGTGGTACGGACCCAGTACTTC.